The 26 T cell receptor beta chains listed next were all sequenced from one sample in a study of shared clonotypes between healthy human individuals. TCRdb keeps only in-frame clones here, not all; method: immunoSEQ multiplex PCR. Of 2 million to 2.5 million clones listed, approximately 93% are singletons. The sample comprised naive CD4+ T cells from PBMCs. Subset described: CD45RA+ positively selected. These receptors came from a man younger than 35 in good health. Some clones in this sample may be carry-over from other donors' samples.

V is TRBV30 and J is TRBJ1-3; 7 bases map to TRBD1. V lost 0 bases and J lost 7; bases outside the gene matches: 6. This CDR3 is 14 amino acids long. CDR1 and CDR2 from the germline V gene are GTSNPN and SVGIG (reference sequence). DNA for the CDR3: TGTGCCTGGAGTGTTACAGGGGCGGACAACACCATATATTTT. It encodes CAWSVTGADNTIYF.

The V and J genes are TRBV28 and TRBJ2-7; TRBD1 agrees at 9 bases. Unmatched junction bases numbered 5, after V lost 7 bases and J lost 7 bases. This CDR3 region has 12 residues. CDR1 and CDR2 from the germline V gene are MDHEN and SYDVKM. The CDR3 reads CASTWGQGEQYF. Written as DNA, the CDR3 is TGTGCCAGCACCTGGGGACAGGGTGAGCAGTACTTC.

The V call is TRBV16, the J call TRBJ1-5, with 9 positions matching TRBD1. CDR1 and CDR2 (germline): KGHSY, FQNENV. With 7 bases clipped from V and 7 bases from J, the junction kept 14 bases outside the gene matches. CDR3 length: 16 residues. CDR3 amino acids: CASTRQRGQGQQPQHF. Here the CDR3 DNA reads TGTGCCAGCACCCGACAGCGGGGACAGGGACAGCAGCCCCAGCATTTT. The full variable domain, its missing parts supplied by reference TRBV16 and TRBJ1-5, is GEEVAQTPKHLVRGEGQKAKLYCAPIKGHSYVFWYQQVLKNEFKFLISFQNENVFDETGMPKERFSAKCLPNSPCSLEIQATKLEDSAVYFCASTRQRGQGQQPQHFGDGTRLSIL.

The chain combines TRBV19 with TRBJ1-5, with TRBD1 matching over 7 bases. The CDR3 covers 17 residues. Germline lookup yields CDR1 LNHDA and CDR2 SQIVND (reference sequence). Unmatched junction bases numbered 6, after V lost 1 base and J lost 0 bases. The CDR3 loop is CASSIAGTVFSNQPQHF. The CDR3, as DNA: TGTGCCAGTAGTATAGCCGGGACAGTTTTTAGCAATCAGCCCCAGCATTTT.

The chain employs TRBV6-5 and TRBJ2-3, with 7 bases lining up with TRBD1. Germline CDR1 MNHEY, CDR2 SVGAGI. This CDR3 is built from 14 residues. The ends lost 5 bases at V and 2 bases at J; junction bases unmatched: 4. CDR3 protein: CASSPDRSTDTQYF. The CDR3, as DNA: TGTGCCAGCAGTCCGGACAGGTCCACAGATACGCAGTATTTT.

The chain couples TRBV6-1 to TRBJ2-1; 8 bases agree with TRBD1. The CDR3 totals 18 residues. The V segment lost 0 bases and the J segment 0 bases; nucleotides outside the gene matches: 7. Germline loops: CDR1 MNHNS, CDR2 SASEGT. The CDR3 bases are TGTGCCAGCAGTGAAGCGGGCAGGGGGCACGGCTCCTACAATGAGCAGTTCTTC. Translated: CASSEAGRGHGSYNEQFF.

The V and J genes are TRBV10-3 and TRBJ2-7; 7 bases match TRBD1. CDR1 is ENHRY and CDR2 is SYGVKD in the germline V gene. The CDR3 extends over 14 amino acids. Trimming at V came to 5 bases and at J to 3 bases, leaving 7 bases not matched to a gene. The CDR3 DNA reads TGTGCCATCAGTACGGACAGGTTGGGCTACGAGCAGTACTTC. The encoded protein is CAISTDRLGYEQYF.

The CDR3 DNA reads TGTGCCAGCAGTGATAGCGGGAGAGGGGGAGATGGGCAGTTCTTC. It is translated as CASSDSGRGGDGQFF. The chain has TRBV6-1 and TRBJ2-1; 9 nucleotides align to TRBD2. Germline V CDR1 and CDR2: MNHNS, SASEGT. The CDR3 totals 15 residues. V gave up 3 bases and J gave up 12 bases; unmatched junction bases: 12.

The chain joins TRBV7-2 to TRBJ1-2; 12 nucleotides line up with TRBD1. CDR1 is SGHTA and CDR2 is FQGNSA in the germline V gene. This CDR3 comprises 17 residues. V shed 4 bases and J 7 bases; nucleotides not matched to a gene: 13. CDR3 in DNA: TGTGCCAGCAGCTCATTCTCTCCGGGACAGGGGGCGGGTGGCTACACCTTC. As protein: CASSSFSPGQGAGGYTF.

V usage is TRBV4-2 and J usage is TRBJ1-2; 8 bases line up with TRBD1. Germline CDR1 LGHNA, CDR2 YNFKEQ. The CDR3 runs to 13 residues. With V trimmed by 1 base and J by 10 bases, 5 bases remained unmatched. The CDR3 bases are TGTGCCAGCAGCCAAGGGACAGGGAAACTCTACACCTTC. Its translation is CASSQGTGKLYTF.

As regards this clone: Additional DNA sequences in this sample encode the identical CDR3. The CDR3 sequence: CASSLEGRQETQYF. CDR3 in DNA: TGTGCCAGCAGCTTGGAGGGGCGACAAGAGACCCAGTACTTC. This rearrangement joins TRBV5-6 to TRBJ2-5; possibly TRBD1 for D (5 bases). This CDR3 has 14 amino acids. With 0 bases removed from V and 2 bases from J, the gap between germline ends came to 8 bases. Looked up from germline, CDR1 is SGHDT and CDR2 is YYEEEE.

V gene TRBV18 combines with J gene TRBJ2-4, with D possibly TRBD1 on 6 matching bases. V was clipped by 4 bases and J by 4 bases, with 17 bases between them. The CDR3 totals 16 residues. From germline, CDR1 is KGHSH and CDR2 LQKENI. The CDR3 protein is CASSQGVGTLKNIQYF. CDR3 coding DNA: TGTGCCAGCTCACAGGGAGTGGGGACACTTAAAAACATTCAGTACTTC.

The chain links TRBV9 to TRBJ2-2, with 7 positions matching TRBD2. This CDR3 has 16 amino acids. V was clipped by 3 bases and J by 1 base; unmatched bases: 6. Germline V gene data show CDR1 as SGDLS and CDR2 as YYNGEE. This chain's CDR3 is CASSGGPSGNTGELFF. The CDR3 DNA is TGTGCCAGCAGCGGGGGTCCTAGCGGGAACACCGGGGAGCTGTTTTTT.

In its sample, this clone was seen once. The chain employs TRBV4-2 and TRBJ1-5; possible D gene TRBD1, 6 bases. The CDR3 runs 16 residues. Trimming stripped 3 bases from V and 4 bases from J, with 16 bases between. From germline, CDR1 is LGHNA and CDR2 YNFKEQ. The CDR3, as DNA: TGTGCCAGCAGCCATGCTGCGACAGGCAATAATCAGCCCCAGCATTTT. Translation gives CASSHAATGNNQPQHF.

The chain recombines TRBV5-4 with TRBJ1-4; D possibly corresponds to TRBD1 (5 bases). The CDR3 covers 15 residues. Germline assignment: CDR1 SGHNT and CDR2 YYREEE (reference sequence). Trimming shortened V by 4 bases and J by 8 bases, and 18 bases separated the two germline ends. CDR3 sequence reads: CASSRGDRMEEKLFF. Written as DNA, the CDR3 is TGTGCCAGCAGCCGGGGTGACAGAATGGAGGAAAAACTGTTTTTT.

Of note for this clone: The same CDR3 can be traced to other DNA sequences in this sample. The rearrangement links TRBV6-1 to TRBJ2-2, with 9 bases identical to TRBD1. CDR3 length: 15 residues. Losses at the gene ends were 6 bases for V and 0 bases for J; bases not matched to a gene: 2. In germline, CDR1 is MNHNS, CDR2 SASEGT. The CDR3 nucleotides are TGTGCCAGCAGACGACAGGGGGCGAACACCGGGGAGCTGTTTTTT. Translating gives CASRRQGANTGELFF.

This sequence joins TRBV18 and TRBJ2-5; D perhaps matches TRBD2 (6 bases). The germline V gene encodes CDR1 KGHSH and CDR2 LQKENI. V was shortened by 3 bases and J by 4 bases, with 18 bases between the two germline ends. CDR3 length: 16 residues. CDR3 loop: CASSPNSGVGGETQYF. The CDR3 bases are TGTGCCAGCTCACCCAATTCCGGGGTGGGAGGAGAGACCCAGTACTTC.

The V gene is TRBV10-3, the J gene TRBJ1-1; the D gene is possibly TRBD1 (5 bases). Germline CDR1 ENHRY, CDR2 SYGVKD. The CDR3 sequence is 15 residues long. The V gene lost 4 bases and the J gene lost 4 bases, with 16 bases spanning the gap. The chain's CDR3 is CAISGTRGSGTEAFF. The CDR3 nucleotides are TGTGCCATCAGTGGTACAAGGGGCTCTGGCACTGAAGCTTTCTTT.

This clone was observed a single time. The sample has other DNA sequences that encode this CDR3 too. The V and J genes are TRBV7-2 and TRBJ2-3; D tentatively fits TRBD1 or TRBD2 (5 bases each). Deletions cut 3 bases from V and 3 bases from J, with 7 bases between. Germline CDR1 SGHTA, CDR2 FQGNSA. The CDR3 extends over 13 amino acids. This CDR3 is CASSLWGTDTQYF. The CDR3 region has the DNA TGTGCCAGCAGCTTGTGGGGGACAGATACGCAGTATTTT.

The chain employs TRBV5-5 and TRBJ2-2; 9 positions match TRBD1. The germline V gene encodes CDR1 SGHKS and CDR2 YYEKEE (reference sequence). After removal of 4 bases from V and 6 bases from J, the junction contained 7 bases not matched to a gene. The CDR3 has 15 amino acids. The CDR3 nucleotides read TGTGCCAGCAGCCGAGGGACAGGGACACCCGGGGAGCTGTTTTTT. It specifies CASSRGTGTPGELFF.

V usage is TRBV7-9 and J usage is TRBJ1-4, with D perhaps matching TRBD1 (5 bases). The CDR3 sequence is 15 residues long. The V end lost 5 bases, the J end lost 8 bases, and 18 bases lay between the germline ends. Per germline, CDR1 SEHNR and CDR2 FQNEAQ (reference sequence). The CDR3 protein is CASSPSGGSGEKLFF. The DNA of the CDR3 is TGTGCCAGCAGCCCCTCGGGGGGGTCAGGCGAAAAACTGTTTTTT.

The genes are TRBV7-2 and TRBJ1-3; D not certain. This CDR3 comprises 12 residues. Germline assignment: CDR1 SGHTA and CDR2 FQGNSA. Trimming left V 4 bases short and J 4 bases short, with 5 bases between. In DNA form, the CDR3 reads TGTGCCAGCAGCTGGCAGGGAAACACCATATATTTT. Translating gives CASSWQGNTIYF.

The chain combines TRBV5-1 with TRBJ1-3; D remains unclear. V gave up 0 bases and J gave up 0 bases, with 10 bases separating them. This CDR3 region has 16 residues. Germline V gene lookup returns CDR1 SGHRS and CDR2 YFSETQ. CDR3: CASSLGGILSGNTIYF. The CDR3 DNA sequence: TGCGCCAGCAGCTTGGGTGGAATCCTCTCTGGAAACACCATATATTTT. Filled out from reference TRBV5-1 and TRBJ1-3, the complete variable domain reads KAGVTQTPRYLIKTRGQQVTLSCSPISGHRSVSWYQQTPGQGLQFLFEYFSETQRNKGNFPGRFSGRQFSNSRSEMNVSTLELGDSALYLCASSLGGILSGNTIYFGEGSWLTVV.

The chain combines TRBV6-1 with TRBJ2-3; tentatively, D is TRBD1 or TRBD2 (5 bases each). CDR1 and CDR2 (germline): MNHNS, SASEGT. V was shortened by 4 bases and J by 0 bases, with 14 bases between the two germline ends. The CDR3 spans 16 residues. The CDR3 region is CASSVSGTSSTDTQYF. CDR3 in DNA: TGTGCCAGCAGTGTCTCAGGGACCTCTAGCACAGATACGCAGTATTTT.

The chain employs TRBV10-3 and TRBJ1-1, with D uncertain. The CDR3 is made up of 15 amino acids. The V gene's germline CDR1 is ENHRY and CDR2 SYGVKD. Trimming removed 6 bases at V and 5 bases at J, with 19 bases between. The DNA of the CDR3 is TGTGCCATCAGCAATGGGGAGCCAGGAGGTACTGAAGCTTTCTTT. Residues: CAISNGEPGGTEAFF.

The rearrangement joins TRBV25-1 to TRBJ2-3; 12 positions match TRBD1. J gave up 5 bases and V 4 bases, and 7 bases lay outside the gene matches. The CDR3 runs to 16 residues. The V gene's germline CDR1 is MGHDK and CDR2 SYGVNS. In nucleotides, the CDR3 is TGTGCCAGCAGTGGTACCGGGACAGGGGGCAAAGATACGCAGTATTTT. Protein: CASSGTGTGGKDTQYF.